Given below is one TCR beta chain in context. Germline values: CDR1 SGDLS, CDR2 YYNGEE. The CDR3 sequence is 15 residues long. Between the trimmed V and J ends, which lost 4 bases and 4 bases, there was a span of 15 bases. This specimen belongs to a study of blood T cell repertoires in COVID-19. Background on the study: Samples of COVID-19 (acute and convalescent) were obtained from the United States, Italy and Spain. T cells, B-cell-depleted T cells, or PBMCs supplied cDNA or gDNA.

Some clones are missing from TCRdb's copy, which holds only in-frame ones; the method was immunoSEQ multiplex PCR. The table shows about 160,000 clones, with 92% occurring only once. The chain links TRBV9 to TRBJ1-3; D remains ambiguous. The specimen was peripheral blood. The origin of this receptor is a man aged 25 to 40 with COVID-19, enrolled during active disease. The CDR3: CASSTAWSQGNTIYF. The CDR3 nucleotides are TGTGCCAGCAGCACCGCTTGGTCTCAGGGAAACACCATATATTTT.